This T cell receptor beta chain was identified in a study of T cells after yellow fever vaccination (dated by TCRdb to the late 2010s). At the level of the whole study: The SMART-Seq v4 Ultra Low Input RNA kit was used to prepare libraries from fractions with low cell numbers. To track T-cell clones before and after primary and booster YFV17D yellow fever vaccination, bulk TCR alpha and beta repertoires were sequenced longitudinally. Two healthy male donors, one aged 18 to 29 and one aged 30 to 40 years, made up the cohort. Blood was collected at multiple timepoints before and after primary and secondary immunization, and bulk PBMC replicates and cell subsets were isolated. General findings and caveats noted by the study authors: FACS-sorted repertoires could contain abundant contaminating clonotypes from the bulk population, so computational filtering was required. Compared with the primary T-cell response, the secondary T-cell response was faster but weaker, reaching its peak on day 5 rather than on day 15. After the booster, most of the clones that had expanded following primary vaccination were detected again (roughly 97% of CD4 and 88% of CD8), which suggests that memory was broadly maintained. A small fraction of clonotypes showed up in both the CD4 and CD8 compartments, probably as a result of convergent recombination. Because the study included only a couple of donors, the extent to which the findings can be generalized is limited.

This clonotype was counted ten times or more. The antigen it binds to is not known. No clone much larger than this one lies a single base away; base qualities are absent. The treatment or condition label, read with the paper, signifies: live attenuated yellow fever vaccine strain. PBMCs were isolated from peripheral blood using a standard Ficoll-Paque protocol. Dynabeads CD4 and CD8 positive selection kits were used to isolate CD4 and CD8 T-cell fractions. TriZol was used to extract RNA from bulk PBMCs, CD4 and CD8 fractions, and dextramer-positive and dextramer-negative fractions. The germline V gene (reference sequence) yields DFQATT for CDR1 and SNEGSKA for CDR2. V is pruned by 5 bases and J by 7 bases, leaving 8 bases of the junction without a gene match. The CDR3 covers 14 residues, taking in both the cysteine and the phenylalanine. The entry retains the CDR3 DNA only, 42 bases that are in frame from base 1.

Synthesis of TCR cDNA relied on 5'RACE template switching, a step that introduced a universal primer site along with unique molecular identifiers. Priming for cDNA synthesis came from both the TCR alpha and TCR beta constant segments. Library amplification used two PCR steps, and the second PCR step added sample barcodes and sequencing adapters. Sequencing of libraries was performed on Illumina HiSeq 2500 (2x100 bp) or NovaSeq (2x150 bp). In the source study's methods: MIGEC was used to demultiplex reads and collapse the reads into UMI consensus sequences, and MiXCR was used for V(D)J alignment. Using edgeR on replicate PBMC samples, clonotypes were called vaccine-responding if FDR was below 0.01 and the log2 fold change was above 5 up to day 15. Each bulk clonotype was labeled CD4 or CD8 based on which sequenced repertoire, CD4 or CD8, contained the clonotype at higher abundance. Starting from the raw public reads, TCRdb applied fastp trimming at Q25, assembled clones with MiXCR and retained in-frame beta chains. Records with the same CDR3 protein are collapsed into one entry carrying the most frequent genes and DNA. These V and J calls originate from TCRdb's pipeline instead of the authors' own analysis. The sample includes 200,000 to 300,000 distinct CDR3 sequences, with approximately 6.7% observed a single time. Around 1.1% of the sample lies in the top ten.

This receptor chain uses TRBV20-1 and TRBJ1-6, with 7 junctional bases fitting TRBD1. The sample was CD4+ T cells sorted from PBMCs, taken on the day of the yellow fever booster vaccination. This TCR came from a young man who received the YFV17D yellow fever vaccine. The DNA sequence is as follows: TGCAGTGCTGGAGGGACAGCCCGAAATTCACCCCTCCACTTT. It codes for CSAGGTARNSPLHF.